Detailed here is one T cell receptor beta chain. Its recognized antigen is unknown. Within one base of it there is no much larger clone, and no base qualities were kept. The entry originates in a study of cytomegalovirus exposure and HLA in healthy donors (dated by TCRdb to the late 2010s). Background for the entire study: According to a later analysis, one platform produced both the 120 validation repertoires and the approximately 600 repertoires of the first cohort. The aim of the study was to test whether cataloging public T cell receptors could identify signatures of past pathogen exposure. A separate validation cohort of roughly 130 different subjects was used in addition to the 666-subject first cohort. The study combined high-throughput TCR immunosequencing, statistical association of individual TCRs with disease status, and machine learning to predict cytomegalovirus infection status.

Trimming takes 4 bases off V and 0 bases off J; junction bases not matched to a gene: 6. CDR1 SGHNT and CDR2 YYREEE are derived from the germline V gene (reference sequence). The CDR3 contains 15 residues, cysteine and phenylalanine counted. The CDR3 DNA has 45 bases and is translated from base 1. Library preparation was by the immunoSEQ multiplex PCR assay. The original methods were these. A statistical classification framework was built to diagnose cytomegalovirus status from the catalog of TCR beta chain sequences. What TCRdb holds here is the immuneACCESS table cut down to in-frame rearrangements. Part of the clones is not present; checked against another copy, under half of the missing clones reflect an unresolved V gene, and the others are unexplained. V and J calls and clone size are copied from that table; D and trimming were computed from the DNA. Here the sample has some 130,000 clones; 70% to 85% occur a single time. 30% of the sample comes from the top ten.

The donors were included in the validation cohort of some 120 subjects, a group kept apart from the 666-subject first cohort. What the study reported, not specific to this receptor: The classifier was reported to diagnose cytomegalovirus status with high specificity and sensitivity in both the original and validation cohorts. The study gave a list of more than 150 TCR beta chains associated with cytomegalovirus. While some public TCRs were present in many individuals, most TCR sequences turned up only very rarely across donors. A later analysis lacked HLA typing for the validation cohort, so it scored co-occurrence in that cohort across all 120 or so repertoires. A few of the identified cytomegalovirus-associated TCR beta chains were confirmed in vitro to be specific for cytomegalovirus antigens. The authors suggested that the approach could potentially be extended to other disease states and immunological phenotypes. Subsequent analysis determined that TCRs grouped into clusters in the first cohort also showed a tendency toward co-occurrence across the 90 to 150 validation repertoires, and about 94% of cluster scores exceeded 0.

What was sequenced was PBMCs. The TCR sequence derives from a man aged 25-45 years in good health and CMV-seropositive. Recombination linked TRBV5-4 to TRBJ2-7; 8 middle bases align to TRBD1. CDR3 sequence: CASSRGQELSYEQYF. The sequence in DNA is TGTGCCAGCAGCCGGGGACAGGAGCTCTCCTACGAGCAGTACTTC.